The clone carrying this T cell receptor (beta chain) was found a few times. Its antigen is still unknown. Being one base from a much bigger clone, this may be a read error. Patients aged 18 to 65 had newly diagnosed hyperthyroidism of under 2 months' duration. Based on clinical symptoms, serum thyroxine and TRAb, thyroid ultrasound and orbital computed tomography, diagnoses were reached. Blood dates from first hyperthyroidism diagnosis, before any ophthalmopathy symptoms. The sample is drawn from a study of T cells in Graves' hyperthyroidism and ophthalmopathy. Study-wide findings and caveats: Also found in blood were most expanded thyroid clonotypes above 0.001.

What was amplified from RNA transcripts were TCR beta CDR3 regions. In the first-round RT-PCR of the TCR CDR3, the HTBI primer set was used. TCRdb processed the multiplex PCR reads anew with MiXCR; each CDR3 protein has one entry. The sample contains more than 550,000 distinct CDR3 sequences, about 19% of which appear only once. What was sequenced was blood. This receptor was taken from a woman aged 50 to 65 with Graves' hyperthyroidism that later progressed to Graves' ophthalmopathy.

This CDR3 reads CASPPTGPGKTEAFF. The CDR3 nucleotides are TGTGCCAGCCCACCTACAGGTCCGGGGAAGACTGAAGCTTTCTTT. The J gene is TRBJ1-1, the V gene TRBV18; weak D call: TRBD1 (5 bases). Germline values: CDR1 KGHSH, CDR2 LQKENI. The CDR3 has 15 amino acids.